Presented here are 28 T cell receptor beta chains from one specimen sequenced in a study of spatial heterogeneity in lung cancer. TCRdb ran MiXCR on the 5' RACE reads and lists one entry per CDR3 protein. The repertoire includes tens of thousands of distinct CDR3 sequences, more than 10% of them detected once, and just over 40% sits in the top ten. Specified time point: sample taken at primary tumor resection. The authors sequenced whole RNA from tumor, nontumor lung or frozen PBMC without sorting. The sample was PBMCs, taken at surgery. Source of these receptors: a male donor with early-stage non-small cell lung cancer.

The V call is TRBV28, the J call TRBJ2-7; 9 positions match TRBD2. Per germline, CDR1 MDHEN and CDR2 SYDVKM. Trimming at V came to 2 bases and at J to 2 bases, leaving 1 base not matched to a gene. The CDR3 has 14 amino acids. The CDR3 loop reads CASSLAGGTYEQYF. The CDR3 DNA follows: TGTGCCAGCAGTTTAGCGGGAGGGACCTACGAGCAGTACTTC.

In its sample, this clonotype was seen many times. The chain employs TRBV7-9 and TRBJ1-5; tentatively, D is TRBD1 (6 bases). Germline-derived CDR1 and CDR2 are SEHNR and FQNEAQ (reference sequence). The CDR3 covers 17 residues. V was cut by 5 bases and J by 3 bases, with 20 bases left in between. CDR3 DNA: TGTGCCAGCAGCCCCCTTTTGGGTGCAGGGGACAATCAGCCCCAGCATTTT. Protein: CASSPLLGAGDNQPQHF.

Regarding this clonotype: The junction does not match germline at one end; this may be a read error. The chain employs TRBV12-3 or TRBV12-4 and TRBJ2-3; TRBD1 is a possible D gene (5 bases). The CDR3 is 12 residues long. The CDR3 DNA sequence: TGTGCCGGCAGTTTAAAGGGGGATACGCAGTATTTT. Translating it yields CAGSLKGDTQYF.

This clonotype was observed a handful of times. V usage is TRBV9 and J usage is TRBJ2-5; D is possibly TRBD1 (6 bases). The CDR3 is 15 amino acids. From germline, CDR1 is SGDLS and CDR2 YYNGEE. V shed 3 bases and J shed 2 bases, with 14 bases lying between them. The CDR3 loop reads CASSEFSGQQETQYF. The CDR3 bases are TGTGCCAGCAGCGAATTTTCAGGACAGCAAGAGACCCAGTACTTC.

The chain links TRBV7-8 to TRBJ1-2, with D possibly being TRBD1 (5 bases). Trimming cost V 3 bases and J 4 bases, with 12 bases left between them. This CDR3 region has 14 residues. Germline loops: CDR1 SGHVS, CDR2 FQNEAQ. The DNA of the CDR3 is TGTGCCAGCAGCTTTCTAGAGGGACTCTATGGCTACACCTTC. As protein: CASSFLEGLYGYTF.

This clonotype appeared many times. The CDR3 DNA sequence: TGTGCCAGCAGCAACGGACACCGCTCTGGAAACACCATATATTTT. This sequence encodes CASSNGHRSGNTIYF. The V and J genes are TRBV11-1 and TRBJ1-3, with a weak D call TRBD1 (5 bases). CDR3 length equals 15 residues. Trimming left V 5 bases short and J 0 bases short, with 11 bases between. The germline V gene encodes CDR1 SGHAT and CDR2 FQDESV (reference sequence).

In this sample, this clonotype turned up a few times. The chain combines TRBV20-1 with TRBJ2-3; 11 bases line up with TRBD1. CDR1 and CDR2 (germline): DFQATT, SNEGSKA (reference sequence). V lost 4 bases, J lost 0 bases, and 12 bases stayed unmatched. There are 18 residues in the CDR3. DNA for the CDR3: TGCAGTGCTACAGGACAGGGGGCCGCGGGGACTAGCACAGATACGCAGTATTTT. Protein: CSATGQGAAGTSTDTQYF.

This clonotype was counted between two and nine times. The chain joins TRBV2 to TRBJ2-1; unclear D gene. The germline V and J ends were trimmed by 4 bases and 8 bases, with 6 bases remaining between them. The germline CDR1 and CDR2 sequences are SNHLY and FYNNEI. The CDR3 totals 11 residues. The CDR3 nucleotides are TGTGCCAGCAGTGTGGGCGATGAGCAGTTCTTC. Protein product: CASSVGDEQFF.

V and J are TRBV3-1 and TRBJ2-2; no definite D call. Per the germline V gene, CDR1 is LGHDT and CDR2 is YNNKEL (reference sequence). V was cut by 3 bases and J by 2 bases, with 13 bases left in between. This CDR3 is built from 16 residues. The CDR3 DNA follows: TGTGCCAGCAGCCATGCAGGAAGGGTAAACACCGGGGAGCTGTTTTTT. Translating gives CASSHAGRVNTGELFF.

There are many counts of this clonotype. The chain combines TRBV7-8 with TRBJ1-6; D is ambiguous. V lost 0 bases to trimming and J lost 7 bases, with 7 bases between them. CDR1 is SGHVS, CDR2 FQNEAQ, per germline. CDR3 length: 14 residues. The CDR3 here is CASSLASGNSPLHF. CDR3 DNA: TGTGCCAGCAGCTTAGCGTCCGGGAATTCACCCCTCCACTTT.

The chain links TRBV19 to TRBJ1-6, with 7 bases that match TRBD1. The V gene end was trimmed by 5 bases and the J gene end by 7 bases; junction bases not matched to a gene: 5. The CDR3 extends over 14 amino acids. Germline CDR1 and CDR2: LNHDA and SQIVND (reference sequence). DNA for the CDR3: TGTGCCAGTAGTCGGGACAGCAGAAATTCACCCCTCCACTTT. It encodes CASSRDSRNSPLHF.

Here the CDR3 reads CASTQTPARELFF. CDR3 sequence (DNA): TGTGCCAGCACCCAGACGCCGGCGCGGGAGCTGTTTTTT. The chain combines TRBV13 with TRBJ2-2, with D uncertain. Germline CDR1 reads PRHDT; CDR2 reads FYEKMQ (reference sequence). The CDR3 contains 13 residues. The V and J ends lost 7 bases and 9 bases respectively, with 15 bases between them.

This clonotype was seen more than once but under ten times. V and J are TRBV4-3 and TRBJ2-5, with 8 bases aligning to TRBD2. V trimming: 6 bases; J trimming: 5 bases; junction bases outside the gene matches: 5. The CDR3 loop spans 13 amino acids. The germline V gene has CDR1 LGHNA and CDR2 YSLEER. The DNA for the CDR3 is TGCGCCAGCAGAGGAGCGGGGGAGGAGACCCAGTACTTC. Protein sequence: CASRGAGEETQYF.

On this clonotype: Since the CDR3 does not end with the conserved phenylalanine or tryptophan, this likely comes from a read error. V gene TRBV7-2 combines with J gene TRBJ1-1, with no clear D. Germline V lookup: CDR1 SGHTA, CDR2 FQGNSA. The CDR3 extends over 15 amino acids. V lost 8 bases and J lost 1, with 17 bases in between. CDR3 protein: CASLLHPNPNTEAFS. Here the CDR3 DNA reads TGTGCCAGCCTATTGCACCCGAACCCGAACACTGAAGCTTTCTCT.

The chain combines TRBV28 with TRBJ1-2; tentative D call: TRBD1 (5 bases). CDR1 and CDR2 (germline): MDHEN, SYDVKM. The length of the CDR3 is 11 residues. With 9 bases removed from V and 1 base from J, the gap between germline ends came to 6 bases. The CDR3, as DNA: TGTGCCAGTGACAGTAACTATGGCTACACCTTC. Protein product: CASDSNYGYTF.

The chain employs TRBV7-3 and TRBJ1-1; possible D gene TRBD1, 5 bases. Germline V lookup: CDR1 SGHTA, CDR2 FQGTGA. V was pared by 8 bases and J by 1 base, with 11 bases between. The CDR3 covers 13 residues. Written as DNA, the CDR3 is TGTGCCAGCCGATCCGACAGGAACACTGAAGCTTTCTTT. Its protein is CASRSDRNTEAFF.

The rearrangement uses TRBV4-3 and TRBJ2-7; 10 bases are shared with TRBD1. J gave up 2 bases and V 3 bases, and 4 bases lay outside the gene matches. This CDR3 region has 15 residues. Germline V gene sequence: CDR1 LGHNA, CDR2 YSLEER. CDR3 sequence reads: CASSHRGTGAYEQYF. CDR3 in DNA: TGCGCCAGCAGCCACCGCGGGACAGGGGCCTACGAGCAGTACTTC.

This clonotype appeared a few times. The chain employs TRBV9 and TRBJ2-3, with D tentatively TRBD2 (6 bases). Germline V gene lookup returns CDR1 SGDLS and CDR2 YYNGEE. Trimming took off 0 bases at V and 1 base at J, with 9 bases between the two ends. The CDR3 length is 15 residues. CDR3 nucleotides: TGTGCCAGCAGCGTAGTTAGCGGAGGCACAGATACGCAGTATTTT. Translation gives CASSVVSGGTDTQYF.

The CDR3 spells CASSFSGGNYNEQFF. CDR3 DNA: TGTGCCAGCAGCTTTAGCGGGGGGAACTACAATGAGCAGTTCTTC. The chain recombines TRBV7-2 with TRBJ2-1; 10 nucleotides align to TRBD2. Germline V gene sequence: CDR1 SGHTA, CDR2 FQGNSA. V shed 3 bases, J shed 3 bases, and the junction held 2 bases outside the gene matches. This CDR3 is built from 15 residues. Variable domain in full (rest from reference TRBV7-2 and TRBJ2-1): GAGVSQSPSNKVTEKGKDVELRCDPISGHTALYWYRQSLGQGLEFLIYFQGNSAPDKSGLPSDRFSAERTGGSVSTLTIQRTQQEDSAVYLCASSFSGGNYNEQFFGPGTRLTVL.

This clonotype was seen ten or more times. CDR3 amino acids: CASSPLGDLGNQPQHF. The CDR3 region has the DNA TGTGCCAGCTCACCCTTGGGAGATTTGGGGAATCAGCCCCAGCATTTT. The V and J genes are TRBV18 and TRBJ1-5; D ambiguous. The length of the CDR3 is 16 residues. Trimming took off 3 bases at V and 4 bases at J, with 16 bases between the two ends. Germline V gives CDR1 KGHSH, CDR2 LQKENI.

This clonotype was found many times. J is TRBJ2-7 and V is TRBV6-2 or TRBV6-3; 7 bases line up with TRBD1. Trimming took 8 bases from V and 3 from J; bases not matched to a gene: 10. CDR3 length equals 14 residues. CDR1 and CDR2 from the germline V gene are MNHEY and SVGEGT. CDR3 sequence (DNA): TGTGCCAGCCGTCGACAGGGAGTGTTCTACGAGCAGTACTTC. Residues: CASRRQGVFYEQYF.

The table lists this clonotype with many counts. V is TRBV5-1 and J is TRBJ2-2; D possibly corresponds to TRBD1 (5 bases). The CDR3 sequence is 15 residues long. Germline-derived CDR1 and CDR2 are SGHRS and YFSETQ. V lost 2 bases, J lost 0 bases, and 8 bases lay in between. CDR3 loop: CASSFAGTNTGELFF. CDR3 sequence (DNA): TGCGCCAGCAGCTTCGCAGGGACGAACACCGGGGAGCTGTTTTTT.

This clonotype was seen only a few times. The rearrangement uses TRBV7-3 and TRBJ2-1; either TRBD1 or TRBD2 may supply D (5 bases each). The germline gives CDR1 SGHTA, CDR2 FQGTGA. This CDR3 is 15 amino acids long. V was cut by 5 bases and J by 7 bases, with 18 bases left in between. The CDR3: CASSQIPGPSNEQFF. DNA of the CDR3: TGTGCCAGCAGCCAAATACCGGGACCTAGTAATGAGCAGTTCTTC.

This clonotype has a handful of counts. V is TRBV15 and J is TRBJ2-7; no definite D call. With 1 base removed from V and 0 bases from J, the gap between germline ends came to 7 bases. There are 14 residues in the CDR3. CDR1 and CDR2 from the germline V gene are LNHNV and YYDKDF (reference sequence). This CDR3 reads CATSRGGSSYEQYF. The CDR3, as DNA: TGTGCCACCAGCAGAGGTGGCAGCTCCTACGAGCAGTACTTC. Supplemented by reference TRBV15 and TRBJ2-7, the full variable domain reads DAMVIQNPRYQVTQFGKPVTLSCSQTLNHNVMYWYQQKSSQAPKLLFHYYDKDFNNEADTPDNFQSRRPNTSFCFLDIRSPGLGDTAMYLCATSRGGSSYEQYFGPGTRLTVT.

The genes are TRBV20-1 and TRBJ1-1; no reliable D call. Germline V gene sequence: CDR1 DFQATT, CDR2 SNEGSKA (reference sequence). The germline V and J ends were trimmed by 3 bases and 3 bases, with 14 bases remaining between them. This CDR3 has 14 amino acids. CDR3 nucleotide sequence: TGCAGTGCTAGGTATACAATCCGTTACACTGAAGCTTTCTTT. Translation gives CSARYTIRYTEAFF.

In this sample, this clonotype turned up a few times. The rearrangement uses TRBV29-1 and TRBJ1-4, with TRBD1 matching over 8 bases. The CDR3 consists of 13 residues. The V segment lost 6 bases and the J segment 7 bases; nucleotides outside the gene matches: 7. Germline CDR1 is SQVTM and CDR2 is ANQGSEA. The CDR3 sequence is CSVSPGGPEKLFF. The DNA for the CDR3 is TGCAGCGTGTCTCCAGGGGGCCCTGAAAAACTGTTTTTT. The full variable domain, completed using reference TRBV29-1 and TRBJ1-4, is SAVISQKPSRDICQRGTSLTIQCQVDSQVTMMFWYRQQPGQSLTLIATANQGSEATYESGFVIDKFPISRPNLTFSTLTVSNMSPEDSSIYLCSVSPGGPEKLFFGSGTQLSVL.

CDR3 bases: TGCGCCAGCAGCTTAGGGACCCAGAACACCGGGGAGCTGTTTTTT. Protein product: CASSLGTQNTGELFF. The chain couples TRBV5-1 to TRBJ2-2; D could derive from TRBD1 or TRBD2 (5 bases each). Germline-derived CDR1 and CDR2 are SGHRS and YFSETQ. Trimming removed 2 bases at V and 1 base at J, with 9 bases between. This CDR3 is 15 amino acids long.

This clonotype came up once. The CDR3 nucleotides read TGTGCCAGCTCACTCACACAGGGACCAGATACGCAGTATTTT. Translating it yields CASSLTQGPDTQYF. V and J are TRBV18 and TRBJ2-3, with a tentative D call TRBD1 (6 bases). The germline V gene has CDR1 KGHSH and CDR2 LQKENI. Trimming pared 4 bases from V and 4 bases from J, leaving 12 bases between. The CDR3 has 14 residues.